The next 9 T cell receptor beta chains were all read from a single sample in a study of T cell repertoires in cytomegalovirus infection. MiXCR was run by TCRdb on the reads, yielding one entry per CDR3 protein. Among around 260,000 distinct CDR3 sequences listed, about 25% were seen once. Sample: PBMCs. Receptors originate from a human donor in good health (CMV status not recorded). Some clones in this sample may be carry-over from other donors' samples.

Ten or more counts support this clonotype. The chain carries TRBV12-3 or TRBV12-4 and TRBJ2-2, with D perhaps TRBD2 (7 bases). V was shortened by 4 bases and J by 7 bases, with 16 bases between the two germline ends. This CDR3 is 15 amino acids long. The CDR3 DNA follows: TGTGCCAGCAGTTCCTCCCCGGGGGGCTTCGGGGAGCTGTTTTTT. Its translation: CASSSSPGGFGELFF.

V usage is TRBV5-6 and J usage is TRBJ1-2; 10 nucleotides agree with TRBD1. V shed 1 base and J 8 bases; nucleotides not matched to a gene: 5. Germline CDR1 SGHDT, CDR2 YYEEEE. The CDR3 loop spans 14 amino acids. This CDR3 reads CASSLPTGGYGYTF. For the CDR3, the DNA is TGTGCCAGCAGCTTGCCGACAGGGGGCTACGGCTACACCTTC.

This clonotype was detected ten times or more. This rearrangement joins TRBV20-1 to TRBJ2-5; D is undetermined. CDR1 is DFQATT and CDR2 is SNEGSKA in the germline V gene (reference sequence). This CDR3 contains 13 residues. V gave up 5 bases and J gave up 2 bases, with 12 bases separating them. The CDR3 DNA follows: TGCAGTGCTTACAGACTCTCTCAAGAGACCCAGTACTTC. Translation gives CSAYRLSQETQYF.

V and J are TRBV29-1 and TRBJ1-2; D is ambiguous. Germline values: CDR1 SQVTM, CDR2 ANQGSEA. This CDR3 spans 14 amino acids. V lost 4 bases and J lost 8, with 20 bases in between. This chain's CDR3 is CSVGDWQEADGYTF. For the CDR3, the DNA is TGCAGCGTTGGAGATTGGCAGGAGGCCGACGGCTACACCTTC.

This clonotype was counted a few times. V and J are TRBV5-1 and TRBJ1-1, with D possibly matching TRBD1 (6 bases). V lost 3 bases and J 5 bases, leaving 14 bases between the germline ends. Germline V gene data show CDR1 as SGHRS and CDR2 as YFSETQ. The CDR3 runs to 14 residues. The CDR3 DNA is TGCGCCAGCAGCTGGGACATAAAAGGAACTGAAGCTTTCTTT. The encoded protein is CASSWDIKGTEAFF.

This clonotype turned up a few times. The rearrangement uses TRBV7-6 and TRBJ2-7; D gene ambiguous. The CDR3 covers 14 residues. V shed 2 bases and J shed 2 bases, with 10 bases lying between them. The germline V gene has CDR1 SGHVS and CDR2 FNYEAQ. This CDR3 reads CASSLSQVPYEQYF. The CDR3 DNA is TGTGCCAGCAGCTTATCCCAGGTCCCCTACGAGCAGTACTTC.

The sample holds a few counts of this clonotype. The chain links TRBV28 to TRBJ1-3, with D unresolved. Germline CDR1 is MDHEN and CDR2 is SYDVKM. The CDR3 consists of 13 residues. V lost 3 bases to trimming and J lost 5 bases, with 8 bases between them. CDR3 amino acids: CASSLAFRNTIYF. CDR3 sequence (DNA): TGTGCCAGCAGTTTGGCATTCCGAAACACCATATATTTT.

The gene calls are TRBV19 and TRBJ1-1; D remains unclear. Germline lookup yields CDR1 LNHDA and CDR2 SQIVND (reference sequence). The CDR3 loop spans 15 amino acids. V was cut by 1 base and J by 0 bases, with 9 bases left in between. The CDR3 nucleotides read TGTGCCAGTAGTATAGGATGGGTCATGAACACTGAAGCTTTCTTT. This encodes CASSIGWVMNTEAFF.

The chain links TRBV10-2 to TRBJ1-2, with D possibly matching TRBD1 (5 bases). Germline V gives CDR1 WSHSY, CDR2 SAAADI. The CDR3 runs to 14 residues. Trimming shortened V by 0 bases and J by 5 bases, and 10 bases separated the two germline ends. The CDR3 region is CASSESTGAYGYTF. DNA for the CDR3: TGCGCCAGCAGTGAGTCGACCGGGGCATATGGCTACACCTTC.